This T cell receptor beta chain was found in a study of cytomegalovirus exposure and HLA in healthy donors (TCRdb year 2017). Study-wide context: An earlier analysis of 550 to 700 of the donors reported approximately 300 Gb of sequence data and some 100 million unique TCR beta sequences from about 179 million T cells. Around 320 gigabases of sequencing data and tens of millions of unique TCR sequences were included in an early release covering about 700 HLA-typed donors. The genetic ancestry cluster associated with self-reported Caucasian donors included around four fifths of the approximately 430 genotyped donors. The aim of the study was to test whether cataloging public T cell receptors could identify signatures of past pathogen exposure. The study used immunosequencing to profile the T cell repertoires of under 700 subjects and linked those repertoires to cytomegalovirus serostatus. In addition to the first cohort of 650 to 750 subjects, a separate validation cohort of approximately 130 different subjects was used. The study combined high-throughput TCR immunosequencing, statistical association of individual TCRs with disease status, and machine learning to predict cytomegalovirus infection status. A later analysis re-analyzed previously published TCR beta repertoires from 650 to 800 donors and added high-resolution HLA genotyping to study TCR occurrence patterns. Rather than using new phenotypic data, the later analysis identified candidate immune exposures from TCR beta sequences and from how often those sequences occurred across donors. An earlier analysis of fewer than 700 of the donors applied high-throughput TCR beta sequencing to assess whether each TCR beta V gene segment acted as functional or pseudogenic. Donor age, sex, ethnicity and CMV serostatus were collected together with the repertoire data. Genome-wide SNP genotypes for about three fifths of the 666 donors were used in a later genetic analysis, which treated that subset as a discovery cohort. All discovery cohort repertoires had been generated on a single sequencing platform. Class I and class II HLA loci were covered by the typing at four-digit resolution. The number of donors typed differed by locus, with about 629-630 for A, B, C, DRB1 and DQB1, roughly 550 for DQA1, over 600 for DPA1, and 472 for DPB1. About five DR-DQ haplotypes were handled as single units for association and clustering because linkage in the cohort was strong. On average, over 200,000 unique TCR beta nucleotide sequences were sequenced per donor among 398 genotyped donors of the cohort, with about 17% of those sequences being non-productive.

Study-level results and caveats: This cohort had only TCR beta chains sequenced, and the lack of alpha or paired-chain data limited which features could be detected. A further reported finding was that TCR beta sequences accurately predicted the HLA-A and HLA-B alleles for most subjects in the first cohort. In a later analysis, the rate of TCR association differed among HLA loci, with DRB1 alleles having the most associated TCRs and HLA-C alleles having the fewest. In a later analysis, most CMV-associated TCR beta chains were found to appear HLA-restricted, with HLA associations seemingly driven largely by CMV exposure. It was suggested by the authors that the approach could potentially be generalized to other disease states and immunological phenotypes. In a later genetic analysis, a missense DCLRE1C variant was associated with V-gene and J-gene trimming of TCR beta chains, and the association was replicated in an independent cohort. A total of about 180 TCR beta chains were listed by the study as associated with cytomegalovirus. Because some donors lacked HLA typing at each locus, the association tests relied only on the typed subset. While some public TCRs were present in many individuals, most TCR sequences turned up only very rarely across donors. Linkage disequilibrium might explain the correlated functional status among segregating V segments, but an unknown experimental factor could not be excluded. According to a later genetic analysis, donors in an Asian-associated ancestry cluster had fewer N-insertions in productive TCRs than the approximately 710-donor mean. Presence/absence analyses assumed roughly uniform sequencing depth across donors, an assumption that may not hold. Cytomegalovirus status was reported to be diagnosed by the classifier with high specificity and sensitivity in both the original and validation cohorts. A group of highly shared sequence variants was considered likely to be a technical artifact of the sequencing pipeline. Specific HLA alleles were associated with 15,000 to 20,000 TCR beta sequences at a false discovery rate of 0.05 in a later analysis. Compared with equally common non-associated chains, HLA-associated TCR beta chains in a later analysis were more clonally expanded and had lower generation probabilities. Some IMGT-functional V segments, including TRBV6-2 and TRBV6-3, could not be distinguished by the 87-base-pair reads and were therefore excluded. For the cohort, immune exposure information was limited to CMV serostatus. A later analysis reported that several top co-occurrence clusters appeared linked to parvovirus B19, influenza, CMV and Epstein-Barr virus. An earlier analysis of 450 to 750 of the donors showed that most TCR beta V segments appeared in productive rearrangements either about 90% or about 30% of the time, which broadly matched IMGT annotations. Because counts were too low, seventeen rarely observed V segments, including chromosome 9 orphons, were left out of the earlier analysis of about 500 of the donors. When HLA alleles, especially DR and DQ, strongly co-occurred, attributing TCR associations to individual alleles was difficult. In vitro tests confirmed that a few of the cytomegalovirus-associated TCR beta chains recognize cytomegalovirus antigens.

As to this clone: The antigen this receptor binds is unknown. Base qualities are not at hand, and no much larger clone is one base apart.

The protocol used for the library was the immunoSEQ multiplex PCR assay. For the multiplex PCR, a mixture combining 60 forward primers for TCR Vbeta segments and 13 reverse primers for TCR Jbeta segments was used. The CDR3 region of rearranged TCR beta genes was amplified from genomic DNA with a multiplex PCR assay. On the Illumina HiSeq System, the amplified TCR beta libraries were sequenced as 87-base-pair reads. The original pipeline was this. A later analysis tallied around 82 million unique TCR beta chains across the 700 or so repertoires, and about 10 million of those chains were shared by two or more donors. To remove PCR and sequencing errors, raw reads were error-corrected and collapsed into unique sequences using a nearest-neighbor algorithm that merged closely related sequences. To assign V, D and J gene segments, CDR3 sequences were aligned to IMGT reference sequences. For a sequence to be retained, at least a six-nucleotide match to both a V gene segment and a J gene segment was required. Rearrangements were called productive when the CDR3 lacked stop codons and stayed in frame with V and J; all others were non-productive. Following IMGT convention, CDR3 was defined as the stretch from the second conserved V-encoded cysteine to the conserved J-encoded phenylalanine. Sequences without an unambiguous match to a single V gene segment were excluded from the earlier analysis of about 640 of the donors. An earlier analysis of about 600 of the donors called V segments functional above 56.7% productive rearrangements and segregating when the between-donor standard deviation exceeded 5%. A statistical classification framework was built for diagnosing cytomegalovirus status from the catalog of TCR beta chain sequences. In a later analysis, V and J genes were assigned by comparing TCR nucleotide sequences against IMGT/GENE-DB human TR gene sequences. Using the TCRdist pipeline, a later analysis assigned CDR3 sequences along with most-parsimonious VDJ recombination scenarios. In a later analysis, each TCR beta chain was defined by its CDR3 amino acid sequence together with its V-gene family, and reads without a unique V-gene family were excluded. To address suspected cross-contamination and a sequencing artifact, a later analysis removed a few hundred highly shared, low-generation-probability nucleotide sequences. A later analysis calculated a clonal expansion index for each public chain from normalized within-repertoire ranks of inferred template counts. In a later analysis, generation probabilities were computed using a VDJ recombination model fitted to out-of-frame rearrangements, and the results were checked against IGoR. A later analysis scored TCR-TCR, TCR-HLA and TCR-CMV co-occurrence with hypergeometric tests, applying a repertoire-size bias correction to TCR pairs. A later analysis estimated false discovery rates by permuting HLA or CMV assignments 20 times. In a later analysis, co-occurring TCRs were grouped with DBSCAN, and TCRdist sequence similarity was added when clustering was performed within HLA-allele-positive subsets. Repertoires with fewer than 30,000 or more than 120,000 public chains, plus five repertoires with anomalous nucleotide sharing, were excluded from co-occurrence clustering. The table was pulled from immuneACCESS by TCRdb, which kept in-frame rearrangements only. Such tables lose some clones; where checked, under half of the loss comes from unresolved V genes, and the rest has no known cause. V and J calls and clone size are those listed in that table; D and trimming were worked out from the DNA. Within this sample are around 91,000 clones, with 78% of them counted one time only. Of the sample, approximately 4% falls within the top ten clones.

The cohort was made up of approximately 670 healthy bone marrow donors. At the time of sampling, every cohort member was nominally healthy, though immune exposures that went unrecorded were likely present. The donor tested CMV seropositive, placing the donor among the 289 seropositive members of the cohort. Each donor provided a peripheral blood sample, and peripheral blood mononuclear cells were used for TCR beta sequencing. The Qiagen DNeasy Blood Extraction Kit was used to extract genomic DNA from the blood cell samples. From V the trimming removes 4 bases and from J it removes 4 bases, while the gene matches leave 7 bases of the junction unaccounted for. Taken from the germline V gene, the CDR1 and CDR2 loops are LGHNA and YNFKEQ. Reading from cysteine to phenylalanine, the CDR3 counts 14 amino acids. Only CDR3 DNA remains: 42 bases, in frame from the first base.

In this chain, TRBV4-2 is recombined with TRBJ2-7, with 7 bases in between that match TRBD2. The sequence came from a male donor in good health and CMV-seropositive. The specimen sequenced was PBMCs. The DNA is as follows: TGTGCCAGCAGCCCCTTAAGCGGGGAATACGAGCAGTACTTC. This gives the protein CASSPLSGEYEQYF.